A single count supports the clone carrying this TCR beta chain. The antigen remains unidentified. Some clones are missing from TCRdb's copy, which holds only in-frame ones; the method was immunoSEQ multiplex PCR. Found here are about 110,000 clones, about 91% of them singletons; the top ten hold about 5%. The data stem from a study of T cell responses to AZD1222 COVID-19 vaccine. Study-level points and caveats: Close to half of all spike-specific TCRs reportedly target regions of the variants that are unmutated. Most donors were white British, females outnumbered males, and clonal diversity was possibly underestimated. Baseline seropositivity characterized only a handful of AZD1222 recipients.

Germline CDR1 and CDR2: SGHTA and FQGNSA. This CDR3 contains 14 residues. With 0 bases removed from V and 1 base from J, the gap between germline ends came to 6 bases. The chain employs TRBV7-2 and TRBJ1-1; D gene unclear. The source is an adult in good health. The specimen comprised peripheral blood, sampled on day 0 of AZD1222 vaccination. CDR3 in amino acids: CASSLAAANTEAFF. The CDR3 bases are TGTGCCAGCAGCTTAGCCGCAGCGAACACTGAAGCTTTCTTT.